A selection of T cell receptor beta chains follows, all from one sample in a study of tumor-infiltrating lymphocytes in primary liver carcinoma. TCRdb ran MiXCR on the multiplex PCR reads and lists one entry per CDR3 protein. The table includes 85,000 to 100,000 distinct CDR3 sequences, around 70% detected once. Sequenced material: tumor-adjacent normal liver tissue. The origin of the receptors is a man in his forties with primary liver carcinoma and hepatitis B virus infection. Both conserved end residues are part of each CDR3. Fields, in order: J gene, D gene, V gene, CDR3 DNA, CDR3 protein. A D gene is named only where the DNA matches it firmly.

>TRBJ2-3|NA|TRBV23-1
TGCGCCGGCGCCTATAGGGAGGGCACAGATACGCAGTATTTT
CAGAYREGTDTQYF
>TRBJ2-7|TRBD2|TRBV7-9
TGTGCCAGCAGCTCGGGCGGGGGATACGAGCAGTACTTC
CASSSGGGYEQYF
>TRBJ2-1|NA|TRBV14
TGTGCCAGCAGCCACTCAGGGGGAGGTTACAATGAGCACTTCTTC
CASSHSGGGYNEHFF
>TRBJ2-7|TRBD2|TRBV4-1
TGCGCCTGCAGCCCGACTAGCGGGAGCTCCTATGAGCAGTACTTC
CACSPTSGSSYEQYF
>TRBJ1-5|NA|TRBV5-1
TGCGCCAGCAGCTTGGTGCCCGATAGCAATCAGCCCCAGCATTTT
CASSLVPDSNQPQHF
>TRBJ1-4|NA|TRBV6-1
TGTGCCAGCAGTGGCGCGAAAAATGAAAAACTGTTTTTT
CASSGAKNEKLFF
>TRBJ2-7|NA|TRBV4-1
TGCGCCAGCAGCGCAACATGGGGACGGGCAGCCTACGACCAGTACTTC
CASSATWGRAAYDQYF
>TRBJ1-1|NA|TRBV11-2
TGTGCCAGCAGCCTCAGTTCGATGGCCGAAGCTTTCTTT
CASSLSSMAEAFF
>TRBJ2-2|TRBD1|TRBV11-2
TGTGTCACGGGACAGGGGAACACCAGGGAACTGTTTTTT
CVTGQGNTRELFF
>TRBJ2-1|TRBD2|TRBV11-2
TGTGCCAGCAGCAAACAGACTAGCTACGAGCAGTTCTTC
CASSKQTSYEQFF